This T cell receptor (beta chain) was recovered during a study of blood T cell repertoires in COVID-19. About the study: The analysed material was cDNA or gDNA that came from T cells, B-cell-depleted T cells, or PBMCs.

V dropped 0 bases and J dropped 0; count of bases not matched to a gene: 3. The V gene's germline CDR1 is KGHSH and CDR2 LQKENI. The CDR3 runs 17 residues. As handled by the study authors: Estimation of nucleated cell counts relied on the amplification of reference gene primers. Profiling relied on immunoSEQ multiplex PCR, and the TCRdb table lists in-frame clones only, not all of them. For V, J and clone size, that table is used; D and trimming come from the DNA. The sample contains approximately 200,000 clones, 85% to 90% of which appear only once. This sequence originates from a woman in her 30s with active or convalescent COVID-19. The sample consisted of peripheral blood. The V call is TRBV18, the J call TRBJ2-1; 9 nucleotides align to TRBD1. CDR3 region: CASSPPQTGGSYNEQFF. In DNA, the CDR3 is TGTGCCAGCTCACCACCCCAGACAGGGGGCTCCTACAATGAGCAGTTCTTC.